The present T cell receptor beta chain was sequenced within a study of T cell responses to AZD1222 COVID-19 vaccine. Study-wide background: Investigators merged groups given second doses at roughly 4 or roughly 12 weeks. Study findings and constraints: Females outnumbered males among donors, who were mostly white British; clonal diversity was possibly underestimated.

TCRdb keeps only in-frame clones here, not all; method: immunoSEQ multiplex PCR. This table has roughly 130,000 clones, 75% to 90% appearing once. V trimming: 7 bases; J trimming: 7 bases; junction bases outside the gene matches: 5. This CDR3 is 14 amino acids long. The sample holds one count of this clone. The target antigen is unknown. The gene calls are TRBV6-7 and TRBJ2-2; TRBD1 matches 11 bases. TRBV6-7 has ORF status, its function being uncertain. The sample here was peripheral blood, taken on day 0 of AZD1222 vaccination. The sequence was collected from an adult in good health. The CDR3 DNA reads TGTGCCAGCATCCGGACAGGGGGCGGCGGGGAGCTGTTTTTT. Its translation: CASIRTGGGGELFF.